What follows describes a single TCR beta chain. The antigen is unknown. The record originates from a study of post-analysis software for immune sequencing data. Study details: Included courses were relapsing-remitting and secondary progressive multiple sclerosis; progressive-relapsing multiple sclerosis was also included.

Whole-study findings and limits: Comparison of patients with controls showed five TRBV segments more frequent in patients, TRBV5-6, TRBV5-1 and TRBV20-1 among them. Compared with controls, patients showed significantly lower normalized Chao1 diversity.

Tagging with unique molecular identifiers was a feature of the TCR beta cDNA libraries. TCRdb independently ran MiXCR on the PCR reads; one entry per CDR3 protein. Of about 800,000 distinct CDR3 sequences listed, less than 35% are singletons. This CDR3 has 11 amino acids. V was cut by 4 bases and J by 8 bases, with 8 bases left in between. Germline assignment: CDR1 SGHTA and CDR2 FQGTGA. V gene TRBV7-3 combines with J gene TRBJ1-2, with D unresolved. This sequence originates from a girl aged 5-17 years with multiple sclerosis. The specimen sequenced was blood. The CDR3 sequence: CASSYGVGYTF. CDR3 nucleotide sequence: TGTGCCAGCAGCTATGGGGTCGGCTACACCTTC.